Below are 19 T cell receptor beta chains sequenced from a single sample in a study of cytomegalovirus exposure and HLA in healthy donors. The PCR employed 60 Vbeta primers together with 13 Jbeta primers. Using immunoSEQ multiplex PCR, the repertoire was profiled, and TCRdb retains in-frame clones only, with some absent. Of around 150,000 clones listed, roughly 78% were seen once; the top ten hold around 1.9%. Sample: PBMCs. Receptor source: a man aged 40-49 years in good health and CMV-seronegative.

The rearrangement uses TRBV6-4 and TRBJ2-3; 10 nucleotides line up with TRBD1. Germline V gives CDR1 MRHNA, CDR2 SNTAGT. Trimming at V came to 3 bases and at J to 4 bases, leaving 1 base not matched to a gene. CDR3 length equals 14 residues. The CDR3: CASSDGQGADTQYF. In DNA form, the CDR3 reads TGTGCCAGCAGTGATGGACAGGGGGCAGATACGCAGTATTTT.

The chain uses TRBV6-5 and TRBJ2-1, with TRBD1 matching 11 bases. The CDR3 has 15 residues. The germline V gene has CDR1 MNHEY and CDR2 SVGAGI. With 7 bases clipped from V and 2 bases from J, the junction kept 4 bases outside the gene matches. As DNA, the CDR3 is TGTGCCAGCACCGTGGGACAGGGGGCCTACAATGAGCAGTTCTTC. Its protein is CASTVGQGAYNEQFF.

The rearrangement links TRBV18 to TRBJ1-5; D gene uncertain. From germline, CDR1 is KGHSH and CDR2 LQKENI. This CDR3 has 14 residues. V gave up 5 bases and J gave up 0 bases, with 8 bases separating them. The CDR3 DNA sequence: TGTGCCAGCTCAGAGGATTATAGCAATCAGCCCCAGCATTTT. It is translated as CASSEDYSNQPQHF.

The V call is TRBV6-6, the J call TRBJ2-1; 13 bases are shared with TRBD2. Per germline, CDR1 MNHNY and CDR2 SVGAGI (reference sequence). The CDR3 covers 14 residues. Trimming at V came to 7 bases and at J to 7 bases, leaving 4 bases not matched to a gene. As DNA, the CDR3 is TGTGCCAGCATTAGGACTAGCGGGAGTAATGAGCAGTTCTTC. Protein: CASIRTSGSNEQFF.

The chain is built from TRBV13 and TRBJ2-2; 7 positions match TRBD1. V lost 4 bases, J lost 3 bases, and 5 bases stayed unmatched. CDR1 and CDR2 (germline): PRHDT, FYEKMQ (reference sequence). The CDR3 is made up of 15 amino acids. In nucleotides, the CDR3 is TGTGCCAGCAGCTCCGGGACAGACGACACCGGGGAGCTGTTTTTT. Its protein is CASSSGTDDTGELFF.

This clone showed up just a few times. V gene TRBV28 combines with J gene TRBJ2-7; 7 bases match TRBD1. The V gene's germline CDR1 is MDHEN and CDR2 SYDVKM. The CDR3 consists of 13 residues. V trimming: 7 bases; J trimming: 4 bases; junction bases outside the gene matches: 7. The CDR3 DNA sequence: TGTGCCAGCATACGAGGCAGGGGGTACGAGCAGTACTTC. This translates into CASIRGRGYEQYF.

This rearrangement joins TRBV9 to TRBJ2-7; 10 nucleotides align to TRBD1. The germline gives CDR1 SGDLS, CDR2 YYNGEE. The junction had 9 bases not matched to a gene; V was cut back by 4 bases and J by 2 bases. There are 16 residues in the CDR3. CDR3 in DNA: TGTGCCAGCAGCCTTGGGTGGACAGGGGGTACCTACGAGCAGTACTTC. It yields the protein CASSLGWTGGTYEQYF.

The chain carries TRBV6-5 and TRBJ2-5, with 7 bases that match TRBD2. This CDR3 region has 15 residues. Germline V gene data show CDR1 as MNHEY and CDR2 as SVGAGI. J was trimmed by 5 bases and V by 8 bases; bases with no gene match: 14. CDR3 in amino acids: CASRLGGYLGETQYF. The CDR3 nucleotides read TGTGCCAGCCGCCTGGGGGGGTACCTGGGGGAGACCCAGTACTTC.

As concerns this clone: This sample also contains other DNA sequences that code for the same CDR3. DNA of the CDR3: TGTGCCAGTAGTATAGGCGGGTCGAGCTCCTACGAGCAGTACTTC. This sequence encodes CASSIGGSSSYEQYF. The chain uses TRBV19 and TRBJ2-7; a weak D match, TRBD2 (5 bases). CDR3 length: 15 residues. Trimming shortened V by 1 base and J by 0 bases, and 10 bases separated the two germline ends. Germline loops: CDR1 LNHDA, CDR2 SQIVND (reference sequence).

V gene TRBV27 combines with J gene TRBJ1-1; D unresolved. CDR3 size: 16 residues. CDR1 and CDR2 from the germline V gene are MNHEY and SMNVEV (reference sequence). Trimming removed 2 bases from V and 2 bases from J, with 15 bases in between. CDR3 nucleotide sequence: TGTGCCAGCAGTTTACTTCTGACGGGTGAAAACACTGAAGCTTTCTTT. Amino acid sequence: CASSLLLTGENTEAFF.

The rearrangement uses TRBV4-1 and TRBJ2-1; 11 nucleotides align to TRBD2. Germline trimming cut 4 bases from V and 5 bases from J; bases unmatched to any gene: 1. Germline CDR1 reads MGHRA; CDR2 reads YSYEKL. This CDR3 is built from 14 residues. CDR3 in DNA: TGCGCCAGCAGCCCGACTAGCGGGAACAATGAGCAGTTCTTC. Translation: CASSPTSGNNEQFF.

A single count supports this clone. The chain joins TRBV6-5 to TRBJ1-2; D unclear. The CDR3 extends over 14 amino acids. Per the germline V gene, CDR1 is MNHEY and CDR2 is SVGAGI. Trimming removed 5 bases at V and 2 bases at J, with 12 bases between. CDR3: CASSDKGGNYGYTF. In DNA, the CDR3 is TGTGCCAGCAGTGATAAGGGAGGGAACTATGGCTACACCTTC.

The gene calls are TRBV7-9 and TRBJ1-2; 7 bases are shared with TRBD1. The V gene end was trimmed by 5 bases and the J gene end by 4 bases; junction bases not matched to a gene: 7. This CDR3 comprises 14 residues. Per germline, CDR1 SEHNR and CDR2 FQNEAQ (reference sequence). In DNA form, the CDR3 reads TGTGCCAGCAGCCCCGGGACAGCCCTCTATGGCTACACCTTC. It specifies CASSPGTALYGYTF. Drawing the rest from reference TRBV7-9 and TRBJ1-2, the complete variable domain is DTGVSQNPRHKITKRGQNVTFRCDPISEHNRLYWYRQTLGQGPEFLTYFQNEAQLEKSRLLSDRFSAERPKGSFSTLEIQRTEQGDSAMYLCASSPGTALYGYTFGSGTRLTVV.

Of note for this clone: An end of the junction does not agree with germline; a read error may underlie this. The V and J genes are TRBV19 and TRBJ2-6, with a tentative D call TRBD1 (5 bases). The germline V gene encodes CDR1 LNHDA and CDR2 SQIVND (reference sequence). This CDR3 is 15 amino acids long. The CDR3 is CASGQLASGANGLTF. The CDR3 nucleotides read TGTGCCTCTGGGCAGTTAGCCTCTGGGGCCAACGGCCTGACTTTC.

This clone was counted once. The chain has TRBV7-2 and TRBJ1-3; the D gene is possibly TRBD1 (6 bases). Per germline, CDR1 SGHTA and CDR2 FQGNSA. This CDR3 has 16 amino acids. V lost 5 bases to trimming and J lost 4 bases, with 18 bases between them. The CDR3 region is CASSLKPTGIGNTIYF. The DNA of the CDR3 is TGTGCCAGCAGCCTGAAGCCAACAGGGATAGGAAACACCATATATTTT.

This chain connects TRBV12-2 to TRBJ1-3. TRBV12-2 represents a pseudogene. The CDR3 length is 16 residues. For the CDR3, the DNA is TGTGCAAGTCGCTTATTCCCCGAACGGGTGAGAAACACCATATATTTT. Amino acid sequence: CASRLFPERVRNTIYF.

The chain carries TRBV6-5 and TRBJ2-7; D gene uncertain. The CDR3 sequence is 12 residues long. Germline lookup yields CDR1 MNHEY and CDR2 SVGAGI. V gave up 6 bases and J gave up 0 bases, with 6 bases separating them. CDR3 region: CASSSVSYEQYF. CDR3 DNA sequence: TGTGCCAGCAGCTCCGTCTCCTACGAGCAGTACTTC.

In DNA form, the CDR3 reads TGTGCCAGCAGCTCCGGGCAGGGGAGCGTAGCTTTCTTT. Residues: CASSSGQGSVAFF. The rearrangement joins TRBV7-9 to TRBJ1-1; possible D gene TRBD1, 6 bases. The germline V gene has CDR1 SEHNR and CDR2 FQNEAQ (reference sequence). V gave up 4 bases and J gave up 10 bases, with 16 bases separating them. This CDR3 has 13 amino acids.

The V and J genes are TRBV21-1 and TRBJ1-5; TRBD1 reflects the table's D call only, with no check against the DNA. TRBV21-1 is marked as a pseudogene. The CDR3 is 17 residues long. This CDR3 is CASSRFRDRVNNQPQHF. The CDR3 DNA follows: TGTGCCAGCAGTCGATTCAGGGACAGGGTAAACAATCAGCCCCAGCATTTT.